This passage covers 32 T cell receptor beta chains from one sample sequenced in a study of shared clonotypes between healthy human individuals. Some clones are missing from TCRdb's copy, which holds only in-frame ones; the method was immunoSEQ multiplex PCR. The sample shows over 2 million clones, roughly 94% of them seen only once. What was sequenced was naive CD4+ T cells sorted from blood. Specified subset: CD45RA+ positively selected. The receptors come from a man aged 18 to 30 in good health.

The chain combines TRBV2 with TRBJ2-5; TRBD2 agrees at 8 bases. Germline CDR1 is SNHLY and CDR2 is FYNNEI. CDR3 length: 13 residues. J was trimmed by 5 bases and V by 6 bases; bases with no gene match: 5. The CDR3 DNA sequence: TGTGCCAGCAGACCGGGACTAGGCGAGACCCAGTACTTC. Encoded protein: CASRPGLGETQYF.

The chain combines TRBV5-1 with TRBJ2-7; 10 nucleotides agree with TRBD1. From germline, CDR1 is SGHRS and CDR2 YFSETQ. Trimming took 4 bases from V and 1 from J; bases not matched to a gene: 8. CDR3 length: 16 amino acids. The CDR3 DNA follows: TGCGCCAGCAGCCCGACAGGGGGCGGTAATTCCTACGAGCAGTACTTC. Its translation is CASSPTGGGNSYEQYF.

The chain employs TRBV10-3 and TRBJ2-1; D is unresolved. The CDR3 length is 13 residues. In germline, CDR1 is ENHRY, CDR2 SYGVKD. Trimming cost V 7 bases and J 8 bases, with 15 bases left between them. This CDR3 reads CAIKAPGLYEQFF. The CDR3 region has the DNA TGTGCCATCAAGGCCCCGGGTTTGTATGAGCAGTTCTTC.

The chain has TRBV9 and TRBJ1-4; D unclear. Germline CDR1 reads SGDLS; CDR2 reads YYNGEE. V shed 4 bases and J shed 8 bases, with 18 bases lying between them. The CDR3 extends over 15 amino acids. CDR3 loop: CASSTDRDGLEKLFF. CDR3 bases: TGTGCCAGCAGCACCGACCGAGACGGTCTGGAAAAACTGTTTTTT.

The V and J genes are TRBV9 and TRBJ2-2, with D hard to call. Germline V gives CDR1 SGDLS, CDR2 YYNGEE. The CDR3 is made up of 16 amino acids. Trimming took 0 bases from V and 0 from J, leaving 9 bases between them. CDR3 in amino acids: CASSVGGLPNTGELFF. In nucleotides, the CDR3 is TGTGCCAGCAGCGTAGGAGGCTTACCGAACACCGGGGAGCTGTTTTTT.

This chain joins TRBV28 and TRBJ2-7; D is perhaps TRBD1 (6 bases). V dropped 3 bases and J dropped 6 bases, with 15 bases sitting between them. CDR3 length equals 14 residues. Germline V gives CDR1 MDHEN, CDR2 SYDVKM. The CDR3 loop reads CASSLGNSGAEQYF. DNA for the CDR3: TGTGCCAGCAGTTTGGGAAATTCAGGGGCCGAGCAGTACTTC.

The chain links TRBV7-9 to TRBJ1-6; no clear D gene. CDR1 is SEHNR and CDR2 is FQNEAQ in the germline V gene (reference sequence). The V gene lost 5 bases and the J gene lost 11 bases, with 10 bases spanning the gap. There are 12 residues in the CDR3. The CDR3 DNA sequence: TGTGCCAGCAGCATTACCGGGACACCCCTCCACTTT. It is translated as CASSITGTPLHF.

The genes are TRBV19 and TRBJ2-7; tentative D call: TRBD2 (5 bases). The germline V gene encodes CDR1 LNHDA and CDR2 SQIVND (reference sequence). V lost 3 bases and J 6 bases, leaving 12 bases between the germline ends. CDR3 size: 13 residues. CDR3 coding DNA: TGTGCCAGTAGTATGAATCTAGCTGGCGAGCAGTACTTC. Translation: CASSMNLAGEQYF.

The J gene is TRBJ1-5, the V gene TRBV5-8; 9 nucleotides align to TRBD1. The V segment lost 0 bases and the J segment 7 bases; nucleotides outside the gene matches: 2. Germline V CDR1 and CDR2: SGHTS, YDEGEE. CDR3 size: 14 residues. The CDR3: CASSLEGQGQPQHF. Written as DNA, the CDR3 is TGTGCCAGCAGCTTGGAAGGACAGGGGCAGCCCCAGCATTTT.

The CDR3 loop reads CASSSDRVWTLHF. The CDR3 DNA sequence: TGTGCCAGCAGTTCAGACAGGGTCTGGACCCTCCACTTT. The chain joins TRBV28 to TRBJ1-6; TRBD1 matches at 7 bases. This CDR3 contains 13 residues. Germline loops: CDR1 MDHEN, CDR2 SYDVKM. Trimming cost V 4 bases and J 14 bases; bases outside gene matches: 8.

CDR3 nucleotides: TGCAGCGTTGAAGATCCCTTGGGACAGGCAGGCACAGATACGCAGTATTTT. Translated, it gives CSVEDPLGQAGTDTQYF. The V call is TRBV29-1, the J call TRBJ2-3; 8 bases match TRBD1. The V segment lost 0 bases and the J segment 1 base; nucleotides outside the gene matches: 9. The CDR3 totals 17 residues. Looked up from germline, CDR1 is SQVTM and CDR2 is ANQGSEA.

The V gene is TRBV2, the J gene TRBJ2-1; 10 bases are a match to TRBD1. Germline loops: CDR1 SNHLY, CDR2 FYNNEI. Trimming at V came to 7 bases and at J to 8 bases, leaving 8 bases not matched to a gene. CDR3 length equals 14 residues. CDR3 in amino acids: CASKRQGAIDEQFF. The CDR3 DNA reads TGTGCCAGCAAGCGACAGGGGGCTATTGATGAGCAGTTCTTC.

The J gene is TRBJ2-7, the V gene TRBV7-9; D not certain. Trimming took 5 bases from V and 2 from J, leaving 7 bases between them. Germline CDR1 and CDR2: SEHNR and FQNEAQ (reference sequence). The CDR3 covers 12 residues. For the CDR3, the DNA is TGTGCCAGCAGCCGTGAGGCCTACGAGCAGTACTTC. The encoded protein is CASSREAYEQYF.

The V and J genes are TRBV20-1 and TRBJ2-5; no reliable D call. V lost 7 bases, J lost 3 bases, and 6 bases lay in between. The CDR3 length is 10 residues. Germline values: CDR1 DFQATT, CDR2 SNEGSKA (reference sequence). CDR3 in DNA: TGCAGTGACTCGAAAGAGACCCAGTACTTC. It translates to CSDSKETQYF.

The V call is TRBV5-4, the J call TRBJ2-3; tentatively, D is TRBD2 (7 bases). Germline V gene data show CDR1 as SGHNT and CDR2 as YYREEE (reference sequence). The CDR3 consists of 16 residues. V was clipped by 4 bases and J by 2 bases, with 17 bases between them. For the CDR3, the DNA is TGTGCCAGCAGCGGCGGGGGCAGGGCCTTCACAGATACGCAGTATTTT. Its translation is CASSGGGRAFTDTQYF.

The chain joins TRBV11-2 to TRBJ1-4, with unresolved D. V lost 5 bases to trimming and J lost 4 bases, with 11 bases between them. The CDR3 has 14 residues. Germline CDR1 and CDR2: SGHAT and FQNNGV. The CDR3 DNA reads TGTGCCAGCAGCAGACGAGGGTATAATGAAAAACTGTTTTTT. Its translation is CASSRRGYNEKLFF. The variable domain in full, completed from reference TRBV11-2 and TRBJ1-4, reads EAGVAQSPRYKIIEKRQSVAFWCNPISGHATLYWYQQILGQGPKLLIQFQNNGVVDDSQLPKDRFSAERLKGVDSTLKIQPAKLEDSAVYLCASSRRGYNEKLFFGSGTQLSVL.

The gene calls are TRBV18 and TRBJ2-1; 12 positions agree with TRBD2. Germline V gene sequence: CDR1 KGHSH, CDR2 LQKENI. Trimming at V came to 6 bases and at J to 9 bases, leaving 15 bases not matched to a gene. The CDR3 covers 17 residues. The CDR3 protein is CASSRGLAGNPGGEQFF. In nucleotides, the CDR3 is TGTGCCAGCTCCCGAGGACTAGCGGGAAATCCCGGGGGTGAGCAGTTCTTC.

This rearrangement joins TRBV5-4 to TRBJ1-6; D is unclear. The CDR3 consists of 16 residues. V lost 0 bases, J lost 0 bases, and 7 bases lay in between. Germline V lookup: CDR1 SGHNT, CDR2 YYREEE (reference sequence). For the CDR3, the DNA is TGTGCCAGCAGCTTGGCTACTTTCTCCTATAATTCACCCCTCCACTTT. Its translation: CASSLATFSYNSPLHF. Supplemented by reference TRBV5-4 and TRBJ1-6, the full variable domain reads ETGVTQSPTHLIKTRGQQVTLRCSSQSGHNTVSWYQQALGQGPQFIFQYYREEENGRGNFPPRFSGLQFPNYSSELNVNALELDDSALYLCASSLATFSYNSPLHFGNGTRLTVT.

This rearrangement joins TRBV7-2 to TRBJ2-7; 14 nucleotides align to TRBD2. The length of the CDR3 is 17 residues. V was clipped by 1 base and J by 2 bases; unmatched bases: 4. Germline-derived CDR1 and CDR2 are SGHTA and FQGNSA. Here the CDR3 DNA reads TGTGCCAGCAGCTTAGTATCGGGACTAGCGGGGGCCTACGAGCAGTACTTC. This gives the protein CASSLVSGLAGAYEQYF.

J is TRBJ1-2 and V is TRBV28; no reliable D call. From germline, CDR1 is MDHEN and CDR2 SYDVKM. The V end was cut by 2 bases, the J end by 7 bases, with 11 bases between. CDR3 length: 13 amino acids. CDR3 region: CASSLQSAGGYTF. The CDR3 DNA reads as TGTGCCAGCAGTTTACAGAGTGCCGGTGGCTACACCTTC.

The gene calls are TRBV28 and TRBJ2-1; 8 bases line up with TRBD1. J lost 5 bases, V lost 7 bases, and 16 bases had no gene match. Germline CDR1 and CDR2: MDHEN and SYDVKM. The length of the CDR3 is 17 residues. CDR3 loop: CASTARVWTGNDNEQFF. As DNA, the CDR3 is TGTGCCAGCACCGCGAGGGTCTGGACAGGGAACGACAATGAGCAGTTCTTC.

The chain joins TRBV2 to TRBJ1-6; D is undetermined. V was clipped by 6 bases and J by 2 bases, with 11 bases between them. The CDR3 length is 15 residues. The V gene's germline CDR1 is SNHLY and CDR2 FYNNEI. CDR3 amino acids: CASSFLEPYNSPLHF. CDR3 DNA: TGTGCCAGCAGCTTCCTCGAACCCTATAATTCACCCCTCCACTTT.

The chain couples TRBV7-2 to TRBJ2-2; the D is unclear. In germline, CDR1 is SGHTA, CDR2 FQGNSA. The CDR3 is 16 amino acids. Trimming removed 0 bases from V and 0 bases from J, with 8 bases in between. Written as DNA, the CDR3 is TGTGCCAGCAGCTTAGCCCCAGCACCGAACACCGGGGAGCTGTTTTTT. This codes for CASSLAPAPNTGELFF. Filled out from reference TRBV7-2 and TRBJ2-2, the complete variable domain reads GAGVSQSPSNKVTEKGKDVELRCDPISGHTALYWYRQSLGQGLEFLIYFQGNSAPDKSGLPSDRFSAERTGGSVSTLTIQRTQQEDSAVYLCASSLAPAPNTGELFFGEGSRLTVL.

This chain uses TRBV7-6 with TRBJ1-2, with D possibly being TRBD1 (5 bases). Germline-derived CDR1 and CDR2 are SGHVS and FNYEAQ. The germline V and J ends were trimmed by 1 base and 4 bases, with 7 bases remaining between them. The CDR3 sequence is 13 residues long. CDR3: CASSLEGTYGYTF. DNA of the CDR3: TGTGCCAGCAGCTTAGAAGGGACCTATGGCTACACCTTC.

This clone was seen once. The chain recombines TRBV10-3 with TRBJ1-1; TRBD1 aligns across 7 bases. The CDR3 covers 15 residues. Germline V gene data show CDR1 as ENHRY and CDR2 as SYGVKD. V dropped 4 bases and J dropped 5; count of bases not matched to a gene: 10. CDR3 sequence reads: CAISGLQGGITEAFF. DNA of the CDR3: TGTGCCATCAGTGGGCTGCAGGGGGGGATTACTGAAGCTTTCTTT.

The chain couples TRBV9 to TRBJ1-1, with D hard to call. There are 15 residues in the CDR3. Germline values: CDR1 SGDLS, CDR2 YYNGEE. With 0 bases removed from V and 5 bases from J, the gap between germline ends came to 14 bases. The CDR3 reads CASSVDGRSGTEAFF. The CDR3 coding sequence is TGTGCCAGCAGCGTAGATGGAAGGTCGGGTACTGAAGCTTTCTTT. Full variable domain (rest looked up from reference TRBV9 and TRBJ1-1): DSGVTQTPKHLITATGQRVTLRCSPRSGDLSVYWYQQSLDQGLQFLIQYYNGEERAKGNILERFSAQQFPDLHSELNLSSLELGDSALYFCASSVDGRSGTEAFFGQGTRLTVV.

With regard to this clone: The junction differs from germline at one of its ends, possibly a read error. The gene calls are TRBV7-2 and TRBJ2-1; D not resolved. The CDR3 length is 11 residues. The germline V gene encodes CDR1 SGHTA and CDR2 FQGNSA. The chain's CDR3 is CASSPSNGQFF. The CDR3 DNA sequence: TGTGCCAGCAGCCCGTCTAATGGGCAGTTCTTC.

The chain is built from TRBV10-3 and TRBJ2-5; 13 nucleotides align to TRBD2. The CDR3 is 14 amino acids. CDR1 and CDR2 (germline): ENHRY, SYGVKD. CDR3 bases: TGTGCTAGCGGTCCGGGACTAGCGGGGGAGACCCAGTACTTC. Translated, it gives CASGPGLAGETQYF.

The CDR3 nucleotides read TGTGCCAGCAGTTTCCTCGGCAGGGGCACGAACACTGAAGCTTTCTTT. Translated: CASSFLGRGTNTEAFF. V and J are TRBV27 and TRBJ1-1, with D possibly TRBD1 on 6 matching bases. Trimming stripped 3 bases from V and 1 base from J, with 15 bases between. There are 16 residues in the CDR3. The germline gives CDR1 MNHEY, CDR2 SMNVEV (reference sequence).

The chain uses TRBV2 and TRBJ2-1; no definite D call. V dropped 6 bases and J dropped 5 bases, with 14 bases sitting between them. Germline loops: CDR1 SNHLY, CDR2 FYNNEI. The CDR3 runs to 14 residues. The chain's CDR3 is CASSAIQGNNEQFF. DNA of the CDR3: TGTGCCAGCAGCGCCATCCAAGGGAACAATGAGCAGTTCTTC.

The chain employs TRBV7-3 and TRBJ2-3; 7 bases line up with TRBD2. Trimming removed 3 bases from V and 9 bases from J; junction bases left unmatched: 3. Germline V gene sequence: CDR1 SGHTA, CDR2 FQGTGA. The CDR3 extends over 12 amino acids. Here the CDR3 reads CASSFPGGTQYF. The CDR3 DNA reads TGTGCCAGCAGCTTCCCGGGGGGAACGCAGTATTTT.

V usage is TRBV15 and J usage is TRBJ2-7, with 11 bases that match TRBD1. Trimming took 2 bases from V and 6 from J; bases not matched to a gene: 9. The CDR3 sequence is 16 residues long. CDR1 is LNHNV and CDR2 is YYDKDF in the germline V gene (reference sequence). CDR3 amino acids: CATSRFGQGASGEQYF. Written as DNA, the CDR3 is TGTGCCACCAGCAGATTCGGACAGGGGGCATCTGGCGAGCAGTACTTC.